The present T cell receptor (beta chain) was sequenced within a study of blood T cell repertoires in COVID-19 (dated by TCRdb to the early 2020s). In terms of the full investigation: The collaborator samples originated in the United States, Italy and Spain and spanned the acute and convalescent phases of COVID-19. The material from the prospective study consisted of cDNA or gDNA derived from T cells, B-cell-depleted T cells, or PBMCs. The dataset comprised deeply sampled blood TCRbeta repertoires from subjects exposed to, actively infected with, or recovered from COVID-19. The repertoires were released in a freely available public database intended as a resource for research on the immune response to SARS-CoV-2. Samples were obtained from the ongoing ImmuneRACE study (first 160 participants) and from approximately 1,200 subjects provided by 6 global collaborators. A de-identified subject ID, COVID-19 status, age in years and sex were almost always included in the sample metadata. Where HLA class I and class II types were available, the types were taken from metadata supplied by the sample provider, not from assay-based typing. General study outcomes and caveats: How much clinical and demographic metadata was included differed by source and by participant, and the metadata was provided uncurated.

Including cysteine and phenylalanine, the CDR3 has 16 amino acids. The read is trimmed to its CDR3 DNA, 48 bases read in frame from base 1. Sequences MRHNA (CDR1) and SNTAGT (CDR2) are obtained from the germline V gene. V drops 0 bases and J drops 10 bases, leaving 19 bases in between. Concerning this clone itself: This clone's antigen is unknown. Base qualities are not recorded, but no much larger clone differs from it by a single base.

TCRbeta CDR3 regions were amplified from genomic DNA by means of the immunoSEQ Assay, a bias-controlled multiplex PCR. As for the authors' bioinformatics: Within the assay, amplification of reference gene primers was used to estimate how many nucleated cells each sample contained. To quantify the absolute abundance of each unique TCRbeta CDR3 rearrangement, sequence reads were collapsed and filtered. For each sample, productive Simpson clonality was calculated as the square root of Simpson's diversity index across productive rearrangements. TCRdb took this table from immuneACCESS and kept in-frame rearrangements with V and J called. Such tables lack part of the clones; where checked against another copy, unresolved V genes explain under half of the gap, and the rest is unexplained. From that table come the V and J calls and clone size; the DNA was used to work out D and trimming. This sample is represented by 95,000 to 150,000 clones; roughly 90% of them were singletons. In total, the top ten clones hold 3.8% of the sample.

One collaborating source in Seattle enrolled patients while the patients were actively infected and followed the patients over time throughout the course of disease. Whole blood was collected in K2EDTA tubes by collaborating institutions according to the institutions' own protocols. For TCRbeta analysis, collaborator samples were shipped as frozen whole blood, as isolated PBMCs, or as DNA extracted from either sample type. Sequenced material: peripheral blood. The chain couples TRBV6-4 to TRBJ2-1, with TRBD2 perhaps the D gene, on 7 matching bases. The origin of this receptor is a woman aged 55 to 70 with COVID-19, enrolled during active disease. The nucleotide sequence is TGTGCCAGCAGTGACTCCGTGTGGGGGGGGGCGAAGGAGCAGTTCTTC. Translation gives CASSDSVWGGAKEQFF.